These 17 T cell receptor beta chains originate from one sample sequenced in a study of T-cell reconstitution after alpha-beta-depleted transplantation in children. Unique molecular identifiers tagged the TCRbeta library. TCRdb re-derived calls from the PCR reads in MiXCR, one entry per CDR3 protein. The top ten clones hold around 2.3% of a sample with 500,000 or so distinct CDR3 sequences, about 30% of them seen once. The sequencing used PBMCs from the stem cell graft donor, collected from the stem cell graft. The receptor set was obtained from a human donor who donated a stem cell graft to a child with aplastic anemia.

The sample holds a few counts of this clonotype. The chain employs TRBV5-1 and TRBJ2-3; the match to TRBD1 covers 11 bases. The V segment lost 4 bases and the J segment 3 bases; nucleotides outside the gene matches: 4. Germline CDR1 SGHRS, CDR2 YFSETQ. This CDR3 has 15 residues. The CDR3 bases are TGCGCCAGCAGCGCCGGGACAGGGGGAACAGATACGCAGTATTTT. It is translated as CASSAGTGGTDTQYF.

This chain connects TRBV4-2 to TRBJ1-4; the D gene is possibly TRBD1 (6 bases). Trimming cost V 0 bases and J 8 bases, with 19 bases left between them. Germline V gene lookup returns CDR1 LGHNA and CDR2 YNFKEQ. The CDR3 is 17 residues long. Here the CDR3 reads CASSQERVETGFEKLFF. CDR3 in DNA: TGTGCCAGCAGCCAAGAAAGGGTAGAAACAGGGTTCGAAAAACTGTTTTTT.

This clonotype was observed many times. The rearrangement uses TRBV20-1 and TRBJ1-1, with 7 bases fitting TRBD1. The germline V gene encodes CDR1 DFQATT and CDR2 SNEGSKA (reference sequence). The CDR3 is 11 residues long. Losses at the gene ends were 5 bases for V and 9 bases for J; bases not matched to a gene: 6. The CDR3: CSADRAYQAFF. The DNA for the CDR3 is TGCAGTGCTGACAGGGCATACCAAGCTTTCTTT.

The chain couples TRBV6-5 to TRBJ1-5; D is unclear. Germline CDR1 and CDR2: MNHEY and SVGAGI. Between the trimmed V and J ends, which lost 0 bases and 7 bases, there was a span of 7 bases. The CDR3 has 13 residues. The CDR3: CASSYSRDQPQHF. The CDR3 DNA reads as TGTGCCAGCAGTTACTCGCGAGACCAGCCCCAGCATTTT.

This clonotype has at least ten counts. This chain links TRBV7-6 with TRBJ2-2; no clear D. Germline lookup yields CDR1 SGHVS and CDR2 FNYEAQ. The CDR3 totals 14 residues. Trimming shortened V by 3 bases and J by 1 base, and 6 bases separated the two germline ends. The CDR3 loop is CASSLVENTGELFF. Written as DNA, the CDR3 is TGTGCCAGCAGCTTGGTAGAGAACACCGGGGAGCTGTTTTTT.

The chain recombines TRBV5-1 with TRBJ2-2; possibly TRBD2 for D (6 bases). V lost 1 base to trimming and J lost 1 base, with 23 bases between them. CDR3 length: 20 amino acids. Germline loops: CDR1 SGHRS, CDR2 YFSETQ. The CDR3 reads CASSLSSFLRRGLNTGELFF. The CDR3 DNA sequence: TGCGCCAGCAGCTTGTCTTCGTTTTTGAGGAGGGGATTGAACACCGGGGAGCTGTTTTTT. Variable domain in full (rest from reference TRBV5-1 and TRBJ2-2): KAGVTQTPRYLIKTRGQQVTLSCSPISGHRSVSWYQQTPGQGLQFLFEYFSETQRNKGNFPGRFSGRQFSNSRSEMNVSTLELGDSALYLCASSLSSFLRRGLNTGELFFGEGSRLTVL.

The rearrangement links TRBV20-1 to TRBJ1-1; TRBD1 is a possible D gene (5 bases). From germline, CDR1 is DFQATT and CDR2 SNEGSKA (reference sequence). The CDR3 has 17 amino acids. The V end lost 0 bases, the J end lost 5 bases, and 22 bases lay between the germline ends. The CDR3 nucleotides read TGCAGTGCTAGAGACCACAGTGGACGTAGGGGAAAAACTGAAGCTTTCTTT. Amino acid sequence: CSARDHSGRRGKTEAFF.

The chain combines TRBV29-1 with TRBJ2-5, with D perhaps matching TRBD1 (6 bases). The CDR3 runs to 14 residues. Germline values: CDR1 SQVTM, CDR2 ANQGSEA. V gave up 0 bases and J gave up 3 bases, with 11 bases separating them. The CDR3 protein is CSVEDLKGEETQYF. The DNA for the CDR3 is TGCAGCGTTGAAGATCTAAAGGGGGAAGAGACCCAGTACTTC.

The chain couples TRBV28 to TRBJ2-3, with 10 nucleotides matching TRBD1. The V segment lost 4 bases and the J segment 7 bases; nucleotides outside the gene matches: 8. The germline V gene encodes CDR1 MDHEN and CDR2 SYDVKM. This CDR3 has 15 residues. The CDR3 nucleotides are TGTGCCAGCAGTTCTACCGGGACAGGGGCCAATACGCAGTATTTT. Its translation: CASSSTGTGANTQYF. The complete variable domain, with remaining parts taken from reference TRBV28 and TRBJ2-3, reads DVKVTQSSRYLVKRTGEKVFLECVQDMDHENMFWYRQDPGLGLRLIYFSYDVKMKEKGDIPEGYSVSREKKERFSLILESASTNQTSMYLCASSSTGTGANTQYFGPGTRLTVL.

The J gene is TRBJ1-3, the V gene TRBV7-8; 7 bases match TRBD1. The CDR3 consists of 16 residues. Per the germline V gene, CDR1 is SGHVS and CDR2 is FQNEAQ. V shed 5 bases and J 3 bases; nucleotides not matched to a gene: 10. Here the CDR3 DNA reads TGTGCCAGCAGCCACCGAACGACAGGGAATGGAAACACCATATATTTT. Residues: CASSHRTTGNGNTIYF.

The chain couples TRBV6-1 to TRBJ2-3, with 7 bases lining up with TRBD1. The CDR3 length is 15 residues. V shed 6 bases, J shed 3 bases, and the junction held 9 bases outside the gene matches. Germline V CDR1 and CDR2: MNHNS, SASEGT. CDR3 region: CASSKDRVLTDTQYF. Here the CDR3 DNA reads TGTGCCAGCAGCAAAGACAGGGTTTTGACAGATACGCAGTATTTT.

This clonotype was observed a handful of times. The chain links TRBV4-2 to TRBJ2-1; no clear D gene. The CDR3 is 17 amino acids. The V gene's germline CDR1 is LGHNA and CDR2 YNFKEQ. V was cut by 3 bases and J by 0 bases, with 15 bases left in between. The CDR3 bases are TGTGCCAGCAGCCATGACGGGCGGCCAAACTCCTACAATGAGCAGTTCTTC. This gives the protein CASSHDGRPNSYNEQFF.

There are a few counts of this clonotype. The chain uses TRBV7-8 and TRBJ2-3, with D uncertain. This CDR3 comprises 16 residues. Deletions cut 8 bases from V and 0 bases from J, with 18 bases between. Germline V lookup: CDR1 SGHVS, CDR2 FQNEAQ. CDR3 amino acids: CASEGVRAASTDTQYF. The CDR3 coding sequence is TGTGCCAGCGAAGGTGTTCGGGCAGCTAGCACAGATACGCAGTATTTT.

The table lists this clonotype with a few counts. This rearrangement joins TRBV1 to TRBJ2-7; the DNA was not used to check the table's D call, TRBD2. TRBV1 is tagged as a pseudogene. There are 19 residues in the CDR3. CDR3 bases: TGCACCAGCAGCCAAGTAGGGACTAGCGGGAGTTGGAATTCCTACGAGCAGTACGTC. Protein: CTSSQVGTSGSWNSYEQYV.

The chain carries TRBV11-2 and TRBJ1-4, with D uncertain. Germline CDR1 is SGHAT and CDR2 is FQNNGV. This CDR3 is 18 amino acids long. V lost 4 bases and J lost 0, with 18 bases in between. The CDR3 DNA is TGTGCCAGCAGCTCGCAAGTGAGGTCGGCGGCAACTAATGAAAAACTGTTTTTT. It codes for CASSSQVRSAATNEKLFF.

V and J are TRBV12-3 or TRBV12-4 and TRBJ2-7; 9 positions agree with TRBD1. J gave up 3 bases and V 4 bases, and 4 bases lay outside the gene matches. The CDR3 is made up of 14 amino acids. The CDR3 DNA reads TGTGCCAGCAGTTACGGGACAGGGTACTACGAGCAGTACTTC. As protein: CASSYGTGYYEQYF.

In this sample, this clonotype turned up many times. The chain couples TRBV23-1 to TRBJ2-7; D unresolved. TRBV23-1 is an ORF, and what it does is uncertain. The CDR3 runs to 13 residues. Trimming pared 10 bases from V and 2 bases from J, leaving 15 bases between. Here the CDR3 reads CATPGRLAYEQYV. The CDR3 DNA follows: TGCGCCACCCCTGGCAGGCTTGCCTACGAGCAGTACGTC.